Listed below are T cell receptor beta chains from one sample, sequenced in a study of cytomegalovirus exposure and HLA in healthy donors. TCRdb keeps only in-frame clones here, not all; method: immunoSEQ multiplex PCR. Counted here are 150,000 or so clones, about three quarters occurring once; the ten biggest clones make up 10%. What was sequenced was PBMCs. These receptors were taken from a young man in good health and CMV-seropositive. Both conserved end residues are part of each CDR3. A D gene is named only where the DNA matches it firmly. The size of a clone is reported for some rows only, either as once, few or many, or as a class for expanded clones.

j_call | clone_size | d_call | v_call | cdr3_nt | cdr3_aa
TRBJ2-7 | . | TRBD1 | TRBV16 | TGTGCCAGCAGCCAATTGAGGACAGGGAGCTACGAGCAGTACTTC | CASSQLRTGSYEQYF
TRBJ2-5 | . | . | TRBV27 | TGTGCCAGCAGTTCATACAGAGCCCAAGAGACCCAGTACTTC | CASSSYRAQETQYF
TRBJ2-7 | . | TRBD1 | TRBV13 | TGTGCCAGCAGCTCCACCGGGACAGGGGGGTACGAGCAGTACTTC | CASSSTGTGGYEQYF
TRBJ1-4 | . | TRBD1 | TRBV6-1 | TGTGCCAGCAGACCGGGACAGAGGCATAATGAAAAACTGTTTTTT | CASRPGQRHNEKLFF
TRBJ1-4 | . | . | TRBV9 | TGTGCCAGCAGCGTACCGTGGGCAGTAAGAATAAATGAAAAACTGTTTTTT | CASSVPWAVRINEKLFF
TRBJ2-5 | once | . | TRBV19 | TGTGCCAGTAGTATTTCCCTAGTTCGGGAGACCCAGTACTTC | CASSISLVRETQYF
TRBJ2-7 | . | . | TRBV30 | TGTGCCTGGGCTCGCGAGATTTTCTACGAGCAGTACTTC | CAWAREIFYEQYF
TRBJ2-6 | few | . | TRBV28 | TGTGCCAGCAGTTTGCCTCAGAACTCTGGGGCCAACGTCCTGACTTTC | CASSLPQNSGANVLTF
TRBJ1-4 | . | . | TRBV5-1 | TGCGCCAGCAGCTTGGAGCGTTGGCCCTATGCAACTAATGAAAAACTGTTTTTT | CASSLERWPYATNEKLFF
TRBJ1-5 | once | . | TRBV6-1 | TGTGCCAGCAGTGAGGCACCGAATCAGCCCCAGCATTTT | CASSEAPNQPQHF
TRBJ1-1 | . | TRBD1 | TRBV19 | TGTGCCAGTAGTATCGGGTCCGGGACAGGGTCACCCACTGAAGCTTTCTTT | CASSIGSGTGSPTEAFF
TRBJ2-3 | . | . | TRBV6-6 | TGTGCCAGCAGTTTTCCAGGGGCGTGGACAGATACGCAGTATTTT | CASSFPGAWTDTQYF
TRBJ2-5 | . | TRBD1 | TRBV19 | TGTGCCAGTAGTTACATGACAGGGAGAGAGACCCAGTACTTC | CASSYMTGRETQYF
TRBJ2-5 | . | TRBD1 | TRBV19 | TGTGCCAGGGCCCGGGACAGGGTCGATGAGACCCAGTACTTC | CARARDRVDETQYF
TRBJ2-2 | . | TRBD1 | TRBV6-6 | TGTGCCTGTAGACAGGGGGCGACCGGGGAGCTGTTTTTT | CACRQGATGELFF
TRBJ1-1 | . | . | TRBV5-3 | TGTGCCAGAAGCTTGGCCGAAGGGGTTAAAATGAATACTTTCTTT | CARSLAEGVKMNTFF
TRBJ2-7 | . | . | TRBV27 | TGTGCCAGCAGTTTCGCAGGGAGGATATACGAGCAGTACTTC | CASSFAGRIYEQYF
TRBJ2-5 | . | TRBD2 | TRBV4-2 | TGTGCCAGCAGCCGAGGGACTAGCGGGCAAGAGACCCAGTACTTC | CASSRGTSGQETQYF
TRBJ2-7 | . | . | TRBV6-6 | TGTGCCAGCAGCTCGTTAGTGGGCCGGCTCGAGCAGTACTTC | CASSSLVGRLEQYF
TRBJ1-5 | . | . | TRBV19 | TGTGCCAGTAGCACCGGGACAAAGTATAGCAATCAGCCCCAGCATTTT | CASSTGTKYSNQPQHF
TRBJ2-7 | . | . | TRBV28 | TGTGCCAGCAGTCGCAGGAGCGGGTTAGAGCAGTACTTC | CASSRRSGLEQYF
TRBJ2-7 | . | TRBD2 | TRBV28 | TGTGCCAGCAGTCCCGCGACTAGCGGGAGCTACGAGCAGTACTTC | CASSPATSGSYEQYF
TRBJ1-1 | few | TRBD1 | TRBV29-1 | TGCAGCGCTGCGACAGGGGATCACCCTGAAGCTTTCTTT | CSAATGDHPEAFF
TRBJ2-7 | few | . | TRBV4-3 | TGCGCCAGCAGCCAAGAAATGGGAGGTGCCGACGAGCAGTACTTC | CASSQEMGGADEQYF
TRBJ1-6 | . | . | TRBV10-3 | TGTGCCATCGGAGGGTCGGCACCACCCCTCCACTTT | CAIGGSAPPLHF
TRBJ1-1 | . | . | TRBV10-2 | TGCGCCAGCAGTGGGGAGGGTGAAGCTTTCTTT | CASSGEGEAFF
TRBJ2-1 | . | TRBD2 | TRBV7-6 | TGTGCCAGCAGCCCTCCGGGACTAGGTGTTGGTTATGAGCAGTTCTTC | CASSPPGLGVGYEQFF
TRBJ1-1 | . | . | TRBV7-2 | TGTGCCAGCAGCTTAGCAGGGGTGGTTTACACTGAAGCTTTCTTT | CASSLAGVVYTEAFF
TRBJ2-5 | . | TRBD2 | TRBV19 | TGTGCCAGTAGTCCGCTCGGACTAGCGTTCCACGAGACCCAGTACTTC | CASSPLGLAFHETQYF
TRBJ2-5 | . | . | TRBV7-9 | TGTGCCAGCACCAACCAGAATACAGGGACCCAGTACTTC | CASTNQNTGTQYF
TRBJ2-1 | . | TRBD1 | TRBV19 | TGTGCCAGTAGTGACAGGGAAGGCAATGAGCAGTTCTTC | CASSDREGNEQFF
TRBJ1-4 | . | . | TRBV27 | TGTGCCAGCAGCGGACCGGGACAAGACTTGTTTTTT | CASSGPGQDLFF
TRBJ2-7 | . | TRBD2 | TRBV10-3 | TGTGCCATCAGTGGGACTAGCGGGAGGTTCGAGCAGTACTTC | CAISGTSGRFEQYF
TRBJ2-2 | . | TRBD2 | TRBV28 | TGTGCCAGCCTCGGGTCGGCTAGCGGGAGGATAGGGGAGCTGTTTTTT | CASLGSASGRIGELFF
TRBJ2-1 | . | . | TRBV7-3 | TGTGCCAGCAGCTTAACTAGCAATGAGCAGTTCTTC | CASSLTSNEQFF
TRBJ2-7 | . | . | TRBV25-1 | TGTGCCAGCAGTGACAACGGGCAGGGGACCTACGAGCAGTACTTC | CASSDNGQGTYEQYF
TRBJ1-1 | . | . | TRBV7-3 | TGTGCCAGCAGCTTATGGGCCTCAAACGCGGGCACTGAAGCTTTCTTT | CASSLWASNAGTEAFF
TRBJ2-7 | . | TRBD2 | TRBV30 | TGTGCCTGGAGACCGGGACTAGCGCTATACGAGCAGTACTTC | CAWRPGLALYEQYF
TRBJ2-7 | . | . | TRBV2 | TGTGCCAGCGCGGACAGTTCGTATAGGGCCGAGCAGTACTTC | CASADSSYRAEQYF
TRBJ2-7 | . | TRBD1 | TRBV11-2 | TGTGCCAGCAGCACTTGGACAGGCGGCGAAAGAAGCGAGCAGTACTTC | CASSTWTGGERSEQYF
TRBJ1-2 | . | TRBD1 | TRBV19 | TGTGCCAGTAGTGCCGGGACAGGGACTAACTATGGCTACACCTTC | CASSAGTGTNYGYTF
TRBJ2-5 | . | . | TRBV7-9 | TGTGCCAGCAGCGGGACACCCATCCTCTGGTCTGAGCAGTACTTC | CASSGTPILWSEQYF
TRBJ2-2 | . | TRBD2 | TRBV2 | TGTGCCAGCAGTGGACTAGCGGGAACCGGGGAGCTGTTTTTT | CASSGLAGTGELFF
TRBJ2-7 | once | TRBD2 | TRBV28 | TGTGCCAGCCTACGGACTAGTGGGGTCTCCTACGAGCAGTACTTC | CASLRTSGVSYEQYF
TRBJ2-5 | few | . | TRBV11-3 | TGTGCCAGCAGCTTAGGGACAGCCCCCCCAGAGACCCAGTACTTC | CASSLGTAPPETQYF
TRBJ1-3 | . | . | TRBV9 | TGTGCCAGCAGCCCCCATACCCTCGCCCCGGGAGTGTGGATATATTTT | CASSPHTLAPGVWIYF
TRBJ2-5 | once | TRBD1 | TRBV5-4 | TGTGCCAGCAGCTCGGCAGGGGGCTCTCTAGAGACCCAGTACTTC | CASSSAGGSLETQYF
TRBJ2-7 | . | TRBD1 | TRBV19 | TGTGCCAGTAGTATAACGGGACAGGGGGCCTACGAGCAGTACTTC | CASSITGQGAYEQYF
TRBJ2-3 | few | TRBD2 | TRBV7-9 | TGTGCCAGCAGCTTTTCGGGACTAGCGGACACAGATACGCAGTATTTT | CASSFSGLADTDTQYF
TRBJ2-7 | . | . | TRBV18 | TGTGCCAGCTCACCTCCAAGTTCCTACGAGCAGTACTTC | CASSPPSSYEQYF
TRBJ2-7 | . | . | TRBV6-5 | TGTGCCAGCAGTTACTCGGGCAGGGTAGGGCGCGAGCAGTACTTC | CASSYSGRVGREQYF
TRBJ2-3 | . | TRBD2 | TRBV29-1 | TGCAGCGCTGAAACTAGCGGCACAGATACGCAGTATTTT | CSAETSGTDTQYF
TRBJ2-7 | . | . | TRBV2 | TGTGCCAGCAGTGAGCGGGACGGGGGCGAGCAGTACTTC | CASSERDGGEQYF
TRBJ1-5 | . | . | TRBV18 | TGTGCCAGCTCCAACTACAGGGAAGAGGAGCCCCAGCATTTT | CASSNYREEEPQHF
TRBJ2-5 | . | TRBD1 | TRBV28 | TGTGCCAGCAGTTCGAAGACAGGGGGTAGGGAGACCCAGTACTTC | CASSSKTGGRETQYF